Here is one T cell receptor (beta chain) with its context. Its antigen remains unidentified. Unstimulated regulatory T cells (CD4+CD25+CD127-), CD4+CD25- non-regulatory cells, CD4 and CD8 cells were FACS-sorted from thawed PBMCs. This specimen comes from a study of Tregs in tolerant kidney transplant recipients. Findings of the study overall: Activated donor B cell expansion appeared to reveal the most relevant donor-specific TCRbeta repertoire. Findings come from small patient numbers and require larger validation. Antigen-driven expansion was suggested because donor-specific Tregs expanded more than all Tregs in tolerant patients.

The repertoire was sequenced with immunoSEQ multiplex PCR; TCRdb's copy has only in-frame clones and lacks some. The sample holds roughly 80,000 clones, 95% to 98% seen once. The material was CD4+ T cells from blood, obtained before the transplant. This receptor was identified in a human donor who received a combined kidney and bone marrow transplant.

CDR3 sequence reads: CASSKRLAGKLSEQFF. The CDR3 DNA reads TGTGCCAGTAGTAAACGACTAGCGGGTAAACTCAGTGAGCAGTTCTTC. This chain links TRBV19 with TRBJ2-1; 10 nucleotides match TRBD2. From germline, CDR1 is LNHDA and CDR2 SQIVND (reference sequence). V lost 4 bases, J lost 9 bases, and 12 bases stayed unmatched. CDR3 length: 16 amino acids.